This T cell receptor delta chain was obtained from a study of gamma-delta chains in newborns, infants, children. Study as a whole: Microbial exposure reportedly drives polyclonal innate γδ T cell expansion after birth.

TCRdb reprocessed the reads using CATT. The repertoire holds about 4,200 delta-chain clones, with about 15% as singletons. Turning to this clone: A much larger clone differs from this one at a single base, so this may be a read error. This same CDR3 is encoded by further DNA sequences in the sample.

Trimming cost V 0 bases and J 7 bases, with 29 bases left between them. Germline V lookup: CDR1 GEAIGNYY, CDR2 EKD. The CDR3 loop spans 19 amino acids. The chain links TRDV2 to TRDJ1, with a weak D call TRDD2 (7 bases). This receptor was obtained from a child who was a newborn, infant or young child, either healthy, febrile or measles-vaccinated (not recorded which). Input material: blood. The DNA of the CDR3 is TGTGCCTGTGACACCGTGCCCCTTCCTGAGACGGGGGACGAAATTAAACTCATCTTT. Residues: CACDTVPLPETGDEIKLIF.